The 13 T cell receptor beta chains given below trace back to one sample, sequenced in a study of T cells after yellow fever vaccination. TCRdb reprocessed the 5' RACE reads with MiXCR, giving one entry per CDR3 protein. The sample includes about 240,000 distinct CDR3 sequences, 6.9% of them seen just once. The input for sequencing was CD4+ T cells sorted from PBMCs, taken 15 days after the yellow fever booster vaccination. Every receptor here comes from a man aged 30-40 years who received the YFV17D yellow fever vaccine.

This chain joins TRBV5-1 and TRBJ2-1; D uncertain. The germline V gene has CDR1 SGHRS and CDR2 YFSETQ. Between the trimmed V and J ends, which lost 4 bases and 0 bases, there was a span of 11 bases. There are 15 residues in the CDR3. In nucleotides, the CDR3 is TGCGCCAGCAGCGTTTCGACACACTCCTACAATGAGCAGTTCTTC. Protein: CASSVSTHSYNEQFF.

The table lists this clonotype with a few counts. The genes are TRBV2 and TRBJ2-5; the D call may be TRBD1 or TRBD2 (7 bases each). This CDR3 spans 13 amino acids. V gave up 6 bases and J gave up 5 bases, with 13 bases separating them. CDR1 and CDR2 (germline): SNHLY, FYNNEI. CDR3: CASRQGGAETQYF. CDR3 nucleotide sequence: TGTGCCAGCAGGCAGGGGGGGGCGGAGACCCAGTACTTC.

This clonotype has more than one count but fewer than ten. The CDR3 DNA sequence: TGCGCCAGCAGCCATACAGGGTATGCGAACACTGAAGCTTTCTTT. It translates to CASSHTGYANTEAFF. The chain links TRBV4-3 to TRBJ1-1; TRBD1 might be the D (6 bases). With 3 bases removed from V and 1 base from J, the gap between germline ends came to 12 bases. Germline CDR1 is LGHNA and CDR2 is YSLEER. The CDR3 is 15 amino acids.

The chain links TRBV6-2 or TRBV6-3 to TRBJ2-7; D is perhaps TRBD1 or TRBD2 (5 bases each). Germline CDR1 and CDR2: MNHEY and SVGEGT. The CDR3 has 15 residues. V lost 6 bases and J lost 2, with 17 bases in between. CDR3 DNA sequence: TGTGCCAGCAGCCGCCGGGACGGACGCCCCTACGAGCAGTACTTC. It codes for CASSRRDGRPYEQYF.

This clonotype was counted only a few times. This rearrangement joins TRBV21-1 to TRBJ2-2; the table assigns TRBD2, which was not confirmed against the DNA. TRBV21-1 is listed as a pseudogene. CDR3 length: 20 residues. The CDR3 DNA reads as TGTGCCAGCAGCAAAGTAGTTCAGACTCGCGGAGACGGAAACACCGGGGAGCTGTTTTTT. Amino acid sequence: CASSKVVQTRGDGNTGELFF.

The V call is TRBV20-1, the J call TRBJ2-2, with 8 bases that match TRBD2. The CDR3 covers 15 residues. Trimming cost V 3 bases and J 8 bases; bases outside gene matches: 11. Per germline, CDR1 DFQATT and CDR2 SNEGSKA (reference sequence). The CDR3 region has the DNA TGCAGTGCTAGCCCTGGGCTAGCGGGCGGGGGGGAGCTGTTTTTT. Protein product: CSASPGLAGGGELFF.

This clonotype was picked up many times. The chain recombines TRBV12-3 or TRBV12-4 with TRBJ2-3; TRBD2 matches at 13 bases. The CDR3 spans 17 residues. With 0 bases clipped from V and 4 bases from J, the junction kept 4 bases outside the gene matches. CDR3 sequence (DNA): TGTGCCAGCAGTTTAGCCCGGACTAGCGGGAGAGCAGATACGCAGTATTTT. Translating gives CASSLARTSGRADTQYF.

This clonotype appeared a few times. The rearrangement joins TRBV5-1 to TRBJ2-2, with D maybe TRBD1 (6 bases). The CDR3 runs to 16 residues. The V and J ends lost 0 bases and 4 bases respectively, with 13 bases between them. Per germline, CDR1 SGHRS and CDR2 YFSETQ. The CDR3 DNA sequence: TGCGCCAGCAGCTTGGCCGCGGCAGGGGTCACCGGGGAGCTGTTTTTT. Protein: CASSLAAAGVTGELFF.

There are a few counts of this clonotype. The gene calls are TRBV4-3 and TRBJ2-1; TRBD2 matches at 9 bases. Germline V gene lookup returns CDR1 LGHNA and CDR2 YSLEER. After removal of 2 bases from V and 3 bases from J, the junction contained 5 bases not matched to a gene. This CDR3 has 16 amino acids. CDR3 protein: CASSQWLAGNYNEQFF. CDR3 bases: TGCGCCAGCAGCCAATGGCTAGCGGGGAACTACAATGAGCAGTTCTTC.

This clonotype came up many times. This sequence joins TRBV7-4 and TRBJ2-3; D gene uncertain. CDR3 length: 10 amino acids. Germline V gene lookup returns CDR1 SGHVT and CDR2 SQSDAQ. V shed 6 bases and J shed 6 bases, with 4 bases lying between them. CDR3 bases: TGTGCCAGCAGAGGGGATACGCAGTATTTT. Translation: CASRGDTQYF.

This sequence joins TRBV7-2 and TRBJ2-5; D possibly uses TRBD1 or TRBD2 (5 bases each). From germline, CDR1 is SGHTA and CDR2 FQGNSA. Trimming shortened V by 6 bases and J by 7 bases, and 18 bases separated the two germline ends. CDR3 length: 14 residues. CDR3 region: CASSRGNTAGTQYF. The CDR3 DNA reads as TGTGCCAGCAGTAGGGGCAATACCGCGGGGACCCAGTACTTC.

This clonotype was seen ten or more times. The chain is built from TRBV12-3 or TRBV12-4 and TRBJ2-3; D remains unclear. This CDR3 region has 13 residues. Deletions cut 2 bases from V and 3 bases from J, with 6 bases between. The CDR3 loop reads CASSLMETDTQYF. The CDR3 coding sequence is TGTGCCAGCAGTTTAATGGAGACAGATACGCAGTATTTT.

This chain links TRBV7-2 with TRBJ2-3; 10 bases line up with TRBD2. The ends lost 1 base at V and 6 bases at J; junction bases unmatched: 10. CDR1 and CDR2 from the germline V gene are SGHTA and FQGNSA. The CDR3 consists of 17 residues. CDR3 in DNA: TGTGCCAGCAGCTTAGAGCAACTAGCGGGATCTTTGGATACGCAGTATTTT. It translates to CASSLEQLAGSLDTQYF.